Below are 22 T cell receptor beta chains sequenced from a single sample in a study of blood T cells in healthy people across ages. Through a sample-barcoded 5' primer and a J-beta primer mix, a second PCR was run for 7 to 11 cycles. TCRdb recomputed calls from the 5' RACE reads with MiXCR, one row per CDR3 protein. The sample includes 800,000 to 900,000 distinct CDR3 sequences, around 68% seen only once; the top ten take 28%. Sequenced material: blood. Source of these receptors: a man aged 25 to 40 in good health.

The chain couples TRBV7-2 to TRBJ2-7, with TRBD2 identical over 10 bases. Germline assignment: CDR1 SGHTA and CDR2 FQGNSA. This CDR3 has 19 residues. V was pared by 1 base and J by 0 bases, with 12 bases of the junction left unmatched. The chain's CDR3 is CASSLGWSSGGPHSYEQYF. In nucleotides, the CDR3 is TGTGCCAGCAGCTTAGGATGGAGTAGCGGGGGGCCCCACTCCTACGAGCAGTACTTC.

This sequence joins TRBV3-1 and TRBJ2-2; D gene ambiguous. The V and J ends lost 5 bases and 1 base respectively, with 8 bases between them. The germline CDR1 and CDR2 sequences are LGHDT and YNNKEL (reference sequence). The CDR3 is 14 residues long. In DNA, the CDR3 is TGTGCCAGCAGCTGGGCGATGAACACCGGGGAGCTGTTTTTT. Its translation is CASSWAMNTGELFF. Based on the CDR3 plus reference TRBV3-1 and TRBJ2-2, the full variable domain is DTAVSQTPKYLVTQMGNDKSIKCEQNLGHDTMYWYKQDSKKFLKIMFSYNNKELIINETVPNRFSPKSPDKAHLNLHINSLELGDSAVYFCASSWAMNTGELFFGEGSRLTVL.

The chain couples TRBV4-2 to TRBJ2-3, with D tentatively TRBD1 or TRBD2 (5 bases each). CDR3 length: 14 residues. V was trimmed by 1 base and J by 2 bases, leaving 7 bases between them. Germline V CDR1 and CDR2: LGHNA, YNFKEQ. The CDR3, as DNA: TGTGCCAGCAGCCAAGGGGACGTCACAGATACGCAGTATTTT. It codes for CASSQGDVTDTQYF.

This clonotype came up once. The gene calls are TRBV2 and TRBJ1-5; no clear D. Per the germline V gene, CDR1 is SNHLY and CDR2 is FYNNEI. V was clipped by 7 bases and J by 0 bases, with 7 bases between them. The CDR3 has 13 amino acids. In DNA, the CDR3 is TGTGCCAGCACATATCTTAGCAATCAGCCCCAGCATTTT. Its protein is CASTYLSNQPQHF.

This clonotype was found a few times. This chain connects TRBV7-9 to TRBJ2-5, with D possibly matching TRBD2 (7 bases). Germline V gene sequence: CDR1 SEHNR, CDR2 FQNEAQ (reference sequence). V lost 6 bases, J lost 11 bases, and 16 bases lay in between. The CDR3 spans 12 residues. Here the CDR3 DNA reads TGTGCCAGCAGTTTGGGGGGGGCAGAGCAGTACTTC. The encoded protein is CASSLGGAEQYF.

This clonotype occurred a few times. The V call is TRBV29-1, the J call TRBJ1-4; D not resolved. Trimming removed 0 bases from V and 0 bases from J, with 11 bases in between. Germline CDR1 SQVTM, CDR2 ANQGSEA. The CDR3 has 16 amino acids. The CDR3, as DNA: TGCAGCGTTGAAGATCCGGAGATTGCAACTAATGAAAAACTGTTTTTT. Translation: CSVEDPEIATNEKLFF.

This clonotype was recorded a few times. J is TRBJ1-4 and V is TRBV7-2, with 7 bases that match TRBD1. The CDR3 contains 17 residues. The V segment lost 1 base and the J segment 2 bases; nucleotides outside the gene matches: 7. Germline V CDR1 and CDR2: SGHTA, FQGNSA. The CDR3 bases are TGTGCCAGCAGCTTAGACCTCCGACAGGGTACTAATGAAAAACTGTTTTTT. Translating it yields CASSLDLRQGTNEKLFF.

This clonotype was seen a few times. The chain recombines TRBV7-2 with TRBJ2-1, with D possibly matching TRBD1 (5 bases). There are 15 residues in the CDR3. Germline V gene data show CDR1 as SGHTA and CDR2 as FQGNSA. V shed 7 bases and J shed 7 bases, with 20 bases lying between them. The CDR3 loop is CASNPTDLYPNEQFF. CDR3 nucleotide sequence: TGTGCCAGCAACCCGACAGACCTTTATCCAAATGAGCAGTTCTTC.

The chain joins TRBV7-2 to TRBJ2-6, with unresolved D. The CDR3 is made up of 11 amino acids. The V end lost 0 bases, the J end lost 18 bases, and 9 bases lay between the germline ends. In germline, CDR1 is SGHTA, CDR2 FQGNSA. The CDR3 sequence: CASSLAGPPTF. CDR3 bases: TGTGCCAGCAGCTTAGCGGGTCCCCCGACTTTC.

The chain uses TRBV7-2 and TRBJ2-3; D is possibly TRBD2 (6 bases). The CDR3 length is 16 residues. The ends were cut back, 1 base at V and 2 bases at J, with 13 bases in the middle. Germline CDR1 reads SGHTA; CDR2 reads FQGNSA. Here the CDR3 reads CASSLVLATATDTQYF. Here the CDR3 DNA reads TGTGCCAGCAGCTTAGTTCTAGCGACTGCCACAGATACGCAGTATTTT.

The chain carries TRBV28 and TRBJ2-5; D might be TRBD1 (6 bases). Germline values: CDR1 MDHEN, CDR2 SYDVKM. This CDR3 has 14 amino acids. The V end was cut by 1 base, the J end by 5 bases, with 11 bases between. The CDR3 DNA reads as TGTGCCAGCAGTTTATATGGGGGCAAGGAGACCCAGTACTTC. Its translation: CASSLYGGKETQYF.

This sequence joins TRBV20-1 and TRBJ2-3; TRBD1 agrees at 8 bases. Germline trimming cut 6 bases from V and 4 bases from J; bases unmatched to any gene: 18. CDR1 is DFQATT and CDR2 is SNEGSKA in the germline V gene (reference sequence). The CDR3 has 17 amino acids. CDR3 in DNA: TGCAGTGCCCGCAAAGTATTGACAGGGGCATCAGCAGATACGCAGTATTTT. As protein: CSARKVLTGASADTQYF.

The table lists this clonotype with many counts. The genes are TRBV27 and TRBJ1-6; D remains ambiguous. V was cut by 5 bases and J by 9 bases, with 20 bases left in between. This CDR3 has 16 residues. From germline, CDR1 is MNHEY and CDR2 SMNVEV (reference sequence). The CDR3 DNA sequence: TGTGCCAGCAGTACCTGGGAGGGTGCGATTGGTTCACCCCTCCACTTT. This gives the protein CASSTWEGAIGSPLHF.

This chain links TRBV5-5 with TRBJ2-2; D gene uncertain. The germline gives CDR1 SGHKS, CDR2 YYEKEE (reference sequence). The CDR3 loop spans 16 amino acids. V was cut by 2 bases and J by 6 bases, with 17 bases left in between. CDR3 sequence reads: CASSFQSQPRAGELFF. The CDR3, as DNA: TGTGCCAGCAGCTTTCAATCGCAACCTCGGGCCGGGGAGCTGTTTTTT.

This clonotype was observed a few times. CDR3 protein: CASMTPSSYNEQFF. CDR3 nucleotide sequence: TGTGCCAGCATGACACCGAGCTCCTACAATGAGCAGTTCTTC. The chain joins TRBV6-6 to TRBJ2-1; D call uncertain. Germline-derived CDR1 and CDR2 are MNHNY and SVGAGI (reference sequence). The CDR3 has 14 amino acids. V was shortened by 7 bases and J by 0 bases, with 10 bases between the two germline ends.

This clonotype was counted only a few times. The genes are TRBV10-3 and TRBJ2-1; 10 bases align to TRBD2. CDR1 and CDR2 (germline): ENHRY, SYGVKD. The CDR3 runs to 15 residues. V shed 6 bases, J shed 2 bases, and the junction held 4 bases outside the gene matches. CDR3 in amino acids: CAIRASGGAYNEQFF. The CDR3 DNA reads as TGTGCCATCAGGGCAAGCGGGGGGGCCTACAATGAGCAGTTCTTC.

V usage is TRBV24-1 and J usage is TRBJ2-1; D is possibly TRBD1 (5 bases). Trimming shortened V by 1 base and J by 0 bases, and 9 bases separated the two germline ends. Germline CDR1 and CDR2: KGHDR and SFDVKD. The CDR3 is 16 amino acids. The CDR3 nucleotides are TGTGCCACCAGTGATTTACAGGCTAGCTCCTACAATGAGCAGTTCTTC. Its translation is CATSDLQASSYNEQFF.

The sample holds many counts of this clonotype. The V call is TRBV20-1, the J call TRBJ1-4; possible D gene TRBD1, 6 bases. The V end lost 6 bases, the J end lost 7 bases, and 18 bases lay between the germline ends. CDR3 length equals 14 residues. CDR1 DFQATT and CDR2 SNEGSKA come from the germline V gene (reference sequence). The CDR3 DNA is TGCAGTGCCCACCAGGGGCAGTACGGTGAAAAACTGTTTTTT. Amino acid sequence: CSAHQGQYGEKLFF.

The chain combines TRBV7-9 with TRBJ2-5; TRBD1 matches at 9 bases. Unmatched junction bases numbered 8, after V lost 5 bases and J lost 4 bases. This CDR3 spans 15 amino acids. Germline V gene lookup returns CDR1 SEHNR and CDR2 FQNEAQ (reference sequence). The CDR3 loop reads CASSGRDRERETQYF. The CDR3 coding sequence is TGTGCCAGCAGCGGCAGGGACAGGGAGAGAGAGACCCAGTACTTC. Full variable domain (missing parts from reference TRBV7-9 and TRBJ2-5): DTGVSQNPRHKITKRGQNVTFRCDPISEHNRLYWYRQTLGQGPEFLTYFQNEAQLEKSRLLSDRFSAERPKGSFSTLEIQRTEQGDSAMYLCASSGRDRERETQYFGPGTRLLVL.

The chain employs TRBV4-2 and TRBJ2-1, with TRBD2 matching 12 bases. V lost 8 bases, J lost 3 bases, and 5 bases stayed unmatched. Germline-derived CDR1 and CDR2 are LGHNA and YNFKEQ. The length of the CDR3 is 15 residues. DNA of the CDR3: TGTGCCAGCTCCACTAGCGGGGGGATCTACAATGAGCAGTTCTTC. It specifies CASSTSGGIYNEQFF.

This rearrangement joins TRBV7-3 to TRBJ2-1; a weak D match, TRBD2 (5 bases). Germline V gene lookup returns CDR1 SGHTA and CDR2 FQGTGA. This CDR3 region has 13 residues. The V end was cut by 5 bases, the J end by 8 bases, with 13 bases between. CDR3 DNA: TGTGCCAGCAGCCCTATCGGCGGGTATGAGCAGTTCTTC. Protein sequence: CASSPIGGYEQFF.

This chain joins TRBV7-3 and TRBJ1-1; unclear D gene. V gave up 0 bases and J gave up 2 bases, with 10 bases separating them. The CDR3 runs 15 residues. Germline lookup yields CDR1 SGHTA and CDR2 FQGTGA. The CDR3 spells CASSLTGDGNTEAFF. CDR3 DNA sequence: TGTGCCAGCAGCTTAACCGGGGATGGAAACACTGAAGCTTTCTTT.